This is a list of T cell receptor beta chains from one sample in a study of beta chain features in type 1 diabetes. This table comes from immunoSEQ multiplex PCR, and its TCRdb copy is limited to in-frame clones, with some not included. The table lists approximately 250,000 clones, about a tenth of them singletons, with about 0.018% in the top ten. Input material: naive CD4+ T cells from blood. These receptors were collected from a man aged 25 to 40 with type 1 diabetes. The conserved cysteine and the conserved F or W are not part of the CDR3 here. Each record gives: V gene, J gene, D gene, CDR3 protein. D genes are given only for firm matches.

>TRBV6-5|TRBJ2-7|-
ASRGRGYEQY
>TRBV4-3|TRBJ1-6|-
ASSQDLRGNSPLH
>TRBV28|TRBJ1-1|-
ASSEATATEAF
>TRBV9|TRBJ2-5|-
ASSVGLVGGLSKETQY
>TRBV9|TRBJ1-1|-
ASSVDPDMNTEAF
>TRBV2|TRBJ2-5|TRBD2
ASSEGGGKTQY
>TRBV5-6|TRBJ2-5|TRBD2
ASSSLLAGGPETQY
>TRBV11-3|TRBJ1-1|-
ASCQGTLSEAF
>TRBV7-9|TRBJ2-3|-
ASSSTAFTDTQY
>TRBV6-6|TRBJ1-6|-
ASSYSSDSPLH
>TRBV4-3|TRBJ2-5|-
ASSLSRQRQETQY
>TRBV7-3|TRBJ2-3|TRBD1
ASSPGTESSTDTQY
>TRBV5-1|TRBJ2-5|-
ASSLEQGQETQY
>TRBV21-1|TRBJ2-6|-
ASRASSGANVLT
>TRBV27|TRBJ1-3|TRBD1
ASNGPGTGGGNTIY
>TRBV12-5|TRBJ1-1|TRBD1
ASGFRGRNTEAF
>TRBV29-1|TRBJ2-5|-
SVRGQETQY